This T cell receptor (beta chain) was identified during a study of T cells in Graves' hyperthyroidism and ophthalmopathy. Study-level findings and limits: The model forecast ophthalmopathy, anticipating it by a median about 6.5 months before onset.

Amplified regions were TCR beta CDR3 sequences from RNA transcripts. The HTBI primer set drove a first-round RT-PCR of the TCR CDR3. TCRdb re-called the multiplex PCR reads with MiXCR, one entry per CDR3 protein. Counted here are 300,000 to 450,000 distinct CDR3 sequences, approximately 14% occurring once; the ten biggest clones make up 25% to 35%. CDR3 length: 14 amino acids. Trimming at V came to 7 bases and at J to 7 bases, leaving 12 bases not matched to a gene. Germline-derived CDR1 and CDR2 are MNHNS and SASEGT. This clonotype was detected many times. As yet, its antigen is unknown. This clonotype originated in a woman under 30 with Graves' hyperthyroidism that later progressed to Graves' ophthalmopathy. The chain uses TRBV6-1 and TRBJ2-7; 8 nucleotides line up with TRBD1. Sequenced: blood. Here the CDR3 DNA reads TGTGCCAGCACTTGGGACAGGAAGGTCGGGGAGCAGTACTTC. It specifies CASTWDRKVGEQYF.